A single sample gave rise to the 21 T cell receptor beta chains below, sequenced in a study of cytomegalovirus exposure and HLA in healthy donors. Sequenced by immunoSEQ multiplex PCR; TCRdb stores in-frame clones only, minus some. The table lists some 210,000 clones, roughly 87% of them singletons. Sequenced sample: PBMCs. Receptor source: a woman aged 18-35 years in good health and CMV-seropositive.

This clone was counted only a few times. The chain couples TRBV2 to TRBJ1-5; TRBD1 might be the D (5 bases). Germline loops: CDR1 SNHLY, CDR2 FYNNEI. This CDR3 spans 14 amino acids. Trimming took 5 bases from V and 5 from J, leaving 13 bases between them. CDR3: CASSPRDPDQPQHF. In nucleotides, the CDR3 is TGTGCCAGCAGTCCCAGGGATCCCGATCAGCCCCAGCATTTT.

The chain links TRBV6-5 to TRBJ2-3; D might be TRBD1 (5 bases). Between the trimmed V and J ends, which lost 7 bases and 3 bases, there was a span of 11 bases. Germline loops: CDR1 MNHEY, CDR2 SVGAGI. This CDR3 is built from 13 residues. CDR3 DNA sequence: TGTGCCAGCATGAGAAGGGGAACAGATACGCAGTATTTT. This codes for CASMRRGTDTQYF.

The chain employs TRBV19 and TRBJ1-1; 10 bases align to TRBD1. V was clipped by 6 bases and J by 5 bases; unmatched bases: 0. The CDR3 covers 12 residues. Germline-derived CDR1 and CDR2 are LNHDA and SQIVND (reference sequence). CDR3 DNA: TGTGCCAGTAGGGGACAGGGGACTGAAGCTTTCTTT. This gives the protein CASRGQGTEAFF.

The chain combines TRBV7-9 with TRBJ2-1; D possibly corresponds to TRBD1 (6 bases). Per germline, CDR1 SEHNR and CDR2 FQNEAQ (reference sequence). This CDR3 is built from 14 residues. V was clipped by 4 bases and J by 5 bases, with 12 bases between them. The CDR3 DNA reads as TGTGCCAGCAGCTCCCCAGGGACAAACAATGAGCAGTTCTTC. This sequence encodes CASSSPGTNNEQFF.

The V call is TRBV27, the J call TRBJ1-2; maybe TRBD1 (6 bases). Trimming shortened V by 2 bases and J by 8 bases, and 12 bases separated the two germline ends. The length of the CDR3 is 13 residues. Germline loops: CDR1 MNHEY, CDR2 SMNVEV (reference sequence). CDR3 loop: CASSLGSGDGYTF. The CDR3 region has the DNA TGTGCCAGCAGTTTAGGATCAGGGGACGGCTACACCTTC.

This rearrangement joins TRBV18 to TRBJ2-3; D is unresolved. Trimming shortened V by 2 bases and J by 1 base, and 10 bases separated the two germline ends. Germline lookup yields CDR1 KGHSH and CDR2 LQKENI. This CDR3 comprises 15 residues. As DNA, the CDR3 is TGTGCCAGCTCACCATATCCAGGTGGCACAGATACGCAGTATTTT. This sequence encodes CASSPYPGGTDTQYF.

The genes are TRBV27 and TRBJ2-7; TRBD1 matches 8 bases. CDR3 length equals 16 residues. The germline CDR1 and CDR2 sequences are MNHEY and SMNVEV (reference sequence). V lost 0 bases to trimming and J lost 6 bases; unmatched junction nucleotides: 10. CDR3 bases: TGTGCCAGCAGTTTATCGATAGGACAGGGAGGCCGCGAGCAGTACTTC. Its translation: CASSLSIGQGGREQYF.

This chain uses TRBV9 with TRBJ1-1, with D unresolved. The V and J ends lost 0 bases and 7 bases respectively, with 19 bases between them. CDR3 length: 16 amino acids. Germline lookup yields CDR1 SGDLS and CDR2 YYNGEE. Here the CDR3 DNA reads TGTGCCAGCAGCGTAGAGGAGGGATTTGTGCTAAATGAAGCTTTCTTT. Translation gives CASSVEEGFVLNEAFF. Together with reference TRBV9 and TRBJ1-1, the CDR3 gives the full variable domain: DSGVTQTPKHLITATGQRVTLRCSPRSGDLSVYWYQQSLDQGLQFLIQYYNGEERAKGNILERFSAQQFPDLHSELNLSSLELGDSALYFCASSVEEGFVLNEAFFGQGTRLTVV.

The chain links TRBV15 to TRBJ2-1, with TRBD2 matching 8 bases. The CDR3 sequence is 15 residues long. Germline loops: CDR1 LNHNV, CDR2 YYDKDF (reference sequence). V trimming: 0 bases; J trimming: 9 bases; junction bases outside the gene matches: 7. The CDR3 coding sequence is TGTGCCACCAGCAGAGATCGGGCGGCGGGAGGTGAGCAGTTCTTC. Its protein is CATSRDRAAGGEQFF.

The table lists this clone with a count of one. The J gene is TRBJ2-5, the V gene TRBV27; 9 bases line up with TRBD1. This CDR3 spans 18 amino acids. The J segment lost 5 bases and the V segment lost 2 bases, leaving 15 bases of the junction unmatched. The germline V gene encodes CDR1 MNHEY and CDR2 SMNVEV (reference sequence). The CDR3 DNA reads TGTGCCAGCAGTTTAAAACCTCCGGGACAGGGACTTCTTGAGACCCAGTACTTC. It codes for CASSLKPPGQGLLETQYF.

J is TRBJ2-7 and V is TRBV29-1; TRBD2 aligns across 10 bases. The V and J ends lost 0 bases and 4 bases, in that order; junction bases with no gene match: 6. This CDR3 is built from 15 residues. Germline loops: CDR1 SQVTM, CDR2 ANQGSEA. In DNA, the CDR3 is TGCAGCGTTGAAGAGTTAGGGACTAGCGATTACGAGCAGTACTTC. This codes for CSVEELGTSDYEQYF.

J is TRBJ1-1 and V is TRBV10-1; D may be TRBD1 (5 bases). With 1 base removed from V and 0 bases from J, the gap between germline ends came to 9 bases. This CDR3 region has 15 residues. Germline CDR1 reads WNHNN; CDR2 reads SYGVQD (reference sequence). This CDR3 is CASSEYGGMNTEAFF. The CDR3 DNA sequence: TGCGCCAGCAGTGAGTACGGGGGAATGAACACTGAAGCTTTCTTT.

This clone is a singleton in its sample. This chain uses TRBV6-5 with TRBJ1-2; D might be TRBD1 (5 bases). The germline gives CDR1 MNHEY, CDR2 SVGAGI. The V gene lost 7 bases and the J gene lost 2 bases, with 11 bases spanning the gap. The CDR3 spans 13 residues. The CDR3 here is CASTIGQNYGYTF. The CDR3 coding sequence is TGTGCCAGCACGATTGGACAAAACTATGGCTACACCTTC.

The chain combines TRBV10-3 with TRBJ2-7; 14 positions match TRBD2. The CDR3 is made up of 15 amino acids. Germline loops: CDR1 ENHRY, CDR2 SYGVKD. J lost 2 bases, V lost 6 bases, and 3 bases had no gene match. The CDR3 region has the DNA TGTGCCATCAGGGGGACTAGCGGGGGTACCTACGAGCAGTACTTC. Translating gives CAIRGTSGGTYEQYF.

V usage is TRBV7-9 and J usage is TRBJ1-2; perhaps TRBD1 as D (6 bases). Trimming took off 5 bases at V and 8 bases at J, with 21 bases between the two ends. Per the germline V gene, CDR1 is SEHNR and CDR2 is FQNEAQ (reference sequence). This CDR3 spans 15 amino acids. CDR3 in amino acids: CASSAGRDMTPGYTF. DNA of the CDR3: TGTGCCAGCAGCGCTGGCCGGGACATGACTCCCGGCTACACCTTC.

The J gene is TRBJ1-1, the V gene TRBV9; tentatively, D is TRBD1 (5 bases). The CDR3 has 14 amino acids. Trimming stripped 3 bases from V and 0 bases from J, with 9 bases between. Germline values: CDR1 SGDLS, CDR2 YYNGEE. The CDR3 reads CASSAGLLNTEAFF. The CDR3 DNA reads TGTGCCAGCAGCGCGGGACTCCTGAACACTGAAGCTTTCTTT.

Points on this clone: The junction and the germline gene differ at one end; a read error may be behind it. The chain links TRBV28 to TRBJ1-1; a possible D gene is TRBD1 (6 bases). The germline V gene encodes CDR1 MDHEN and CDR2 SYDVKM. CDR3 length: 15 residues. In nucleotides, the CDR3 is TGTGCCAGCACTTTAAACAGGGTGGGGAACACTGAAGCTTTCTTT. As protein: CASTLNRVGNTEAFF. The full variable domain, in which reference TRBV28 and TRBJ1-1 provide the parts outside the CDR3, is DVKVTQSSRYLVKRTGEKVFLECVQDMDHENMFWYRQDPGLGLRLIYFSYDVKMKEKGDIPEGYSVSREKKERFSLILESASTNQTSMYLCASTLNRVGNTEAFFGQGTRLTVV.

The chain combines TRBV7-3 with TRBJ2-3; 8 bases are shared with TRBD2. From germline, CDR1 is SGHTA and CDR2 FQGTGA. After removal of 5 bases from V and 5 bases from J, the junction contained 6 bases not matched to a gene. This CDR3 region has 14 residues. The CDR3 sequence is CASSPTSGRDTQYF. In nucleotides, the CDR3 is TGTGCCAGCAGCCCTACTAGCGGAAGAGATACGCAGTATTTT. Together with reference TRBV7-3 and TRBJ2-3, the CDR3 gives the full variable domain: GAGVSQTPSNKVTEKGKYVELRCDPISGHTALYWYRQSLGQGPEFLIYFQGTGAADDSGLPNDRFFAVRPEGSVSTLKIQRTERGDSAVYLCASSPTSGRDTQYFGPGTRLTVL.

This clone was detected a few times. For the CDR3, the DNA is TGTGCCAGCTCAGGGACTAGCGGGAGTACTGAGCAGTTCTTC. This sequence encodes CASSGTSGSTEQFF. The chain is built from TRBV18 and TRBJ2-1, with 14 bases aligning to TRBD2. V lost 5 bases, J lost 9 bases, and 3 bases stayed unmatched. Germline CDR1 is KGHSH and CDR2 is LQKENI. The CDR3 is 14 residues long.

The rearrangement uses TRBV9 and TRBJ1-5; possibly TRBD1 for D (5 bases). The CDR3 runs 17 residues. CDR1 is SGDLS and CDR2 is YYNGEE in the germline V gene. With 0 bases removed from V and 0 bases from J, the gap between germline ends came to 13 bases. CDR3 in DNA: TGTGCCAGCAGCGTAGTGGGGCACCCATATAGCAATCAGCCCCAGCATTTT. Translating it yields CASSVVGHPYSNQPQHF.

V and J are TRBV30 and TRBJ2-7, with a weak D call TRBD2 (5 bases). CDR3 length: 13 amino acids. Germline V lookup: CDR1 GTSNPN, CDR2 SVGIG (reference sequence). The V and J ends lost 3 bases and 4 bases respectively, with 13 bases between them. CDR3 sequence (DNA): TGTGCCTGGAGAGCGTCCGGGGTTTACGAGCAGTACTTC. Its translation: CAWRASGVYEQYF.